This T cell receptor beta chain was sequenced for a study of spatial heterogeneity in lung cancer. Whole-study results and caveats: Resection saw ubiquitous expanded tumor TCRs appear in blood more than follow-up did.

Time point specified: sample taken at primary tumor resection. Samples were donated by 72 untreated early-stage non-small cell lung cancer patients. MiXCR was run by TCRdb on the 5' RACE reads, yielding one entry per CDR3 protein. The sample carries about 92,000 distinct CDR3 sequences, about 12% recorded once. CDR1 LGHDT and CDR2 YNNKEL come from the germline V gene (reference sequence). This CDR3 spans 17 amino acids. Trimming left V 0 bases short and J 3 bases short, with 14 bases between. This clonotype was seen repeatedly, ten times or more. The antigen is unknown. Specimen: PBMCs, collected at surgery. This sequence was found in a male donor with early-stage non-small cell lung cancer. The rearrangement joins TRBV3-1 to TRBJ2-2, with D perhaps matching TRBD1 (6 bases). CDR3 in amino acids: CASSQDLNRAHTGELFF. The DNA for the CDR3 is TGTGCCAGCAGCCAAGACCTCAACAGGGCCCACACCGGGGAGCTGTTTTTT.